The sequence of this TCR beta chain was determined in a study of blood T cell repertoires in COVID-19. The CDR3 is 15 residues long. Per germline, CDR1 MGHRA and CDR2 YSYEKL. The germline V and J ends were trimmed by 2 bases and 3 bases, with 13 bases remaining between them. This clone has just one count. Clones were read by immunoSEQ multiplex PCR, and TCRdb kept only the in-frame ones, dropping some. The sample lists more than 350,000 clones, 85% to 90% seen once, with roughly 1% in the top ten. Source material: PBMCs or T cells enriched from blood (not recorded which). This chain connects TRBV4-1 to TRBJ1-1, with TRBD1 as a possible D gene (5 bases). The sequence was obtained from a man younger than 35 who had recovered from COVID-19. The CDR3: CASSQFGGIDTEAFF. The CDR3 DNA is TGCGCCAGCAGCCAATTCGGGGGAATTGACACTGAAGCTTTCTTT.